A single sample is the source of the 11 T cell receptor beta chains below, sequenced in a study of beta chain features in type 1 diabetes. The sequenced template was cDNA made from the entire isolated RNA. Generated by immunoSEQ multiplex PCR, the TCRdb table keeps only in-frame clones and is missing some. The sample holds approximately 250,000 clones, 9% to 10% seen once. What was sequenced was naive CD4+ T cells from blood. Receptors were obtained from a woman aged 18-29 years in good health.

Comment on this clone: Other DNA sequences in this sample translate to the same CDR3. The CDR3 nucleotides read TGCAGTGCTCCCCGAGCTTTCTTT. Its protein is CSAPRAFF. This rearrangement joins TRBV20-1 to TRBJ1-1; D gene unclear. V was pared by 5 bases and J by 10 bases, with 5 bases between. The CDR3 contains 8 residues. The germline V gene encodes CDR1 DFQATT and CDR2 SNEGSKA (reference sequence).

The gene calls are TRBV30 and TRBJ1-6, with D perhaps matching TRBD1 (5 bases). Looked up from germline, CDR1 is GTSNPN and CDR2 is SVGIG (reference sequence). The CDR3 loop spans 18 amino acids. V was clipped by 7 bases and J by 5 bases, with 27 bases between them. The CDR3 DNA reads as TGTGCCTTCCACACGTGGGGCAGTTGGCGTTTCGATAATTCACCCCTCCACTTT. This codes for CAFHTWGSWRFDNSPLHF.

The chain uses TRBV7-9 and TRBJ2-7; TRBD1 matches at 7 bases. Germline V gene sequence: CDR1 SEHNR, CDR2 FQNEAQ (reference sequence). V was pared by 4 bases and J by 9 bases, with 12 bases of the junction left unmatched. The CDR3 is 14 amino acids. The CDR3 loop is CASSSRTGPKVQYF. CDR3 in DNA: TGTGCCAGCAGCTCAAGGACAGGTCCCAAGGTGCAGTACTTC.

V gene TRBV9 combines with J gene TRBJ2-3; the D is unclear. CDR3 size: 15 residues. Looked up from germline, CDR1 is SGDLS and CDR2 is YYNGEE. With 2 bases removed from V and 0 bases from J, the gap between germline ends came to 10 bases. This chain's CDR3 is CASSVIATSTDTQYF. CDR3 DNA: TGTGCCAGCAGCGTGATAGCCACCAGCACAGATACGCAGTATTTT.

This clone was observed at least ten times. The chain combines TRBV7-9 with TRBJ2-3; D remains unclear. This CDR3 has 16 amino acids. Germline V gene lookup returns CDR1 SEHNR and CDR2 FQNEAQ (reference sequence). V was shortened by 2 bases and J by 5 bases, with 17 bases between the two germline ends. DNA of the CDR3: TGTGCCAGCAGCTTAATATTTTCAGAGGTGGTAGATACGCAGTATTTT. Protein product: CASSLIFSEVVDTQYF. Variable domain in full (rest from reference TRBV7-9 and TRBJ2-3): DTGVSQNPRHKITKRGQNVTFRCDPISEHNRLYWYRQTLGQGPEFLTYFQNEAQLEKSRLLSDRFSAERPKGSFSTLEIQRTEQGDSAMYLCASSLIFSEVVDTQYFGPGTRLTVL.

CDR3 sequence (DNA): TGTGCCAGCAGCTTGGTTCCAGGGTCCAATGAGCAGTTCTTC. It specifies CASSLVPGSNEQFF. V and J are TRBV5-4 and TRBJ2-1, with D possibly TRBD1 on 5 matching bases. The germline CDR1 and CDR2 sequences are SGHNT and YYREEE (reference sequence). Between the trimmed V and J ends, which lost 0 bases and 6 bases, there was a span of 10 bases. The CDR3 contains 14 residues.

This clone was seen a handful of times. The rearrangement joins TRBV5-1 to TRBJ2-1, with D possibly matching TRBD2 (5 bases). This CDR3 has 15 amino acids. Trimming took 3 bases from V and 3 from J, leaving 13 bases between them. CDR1 and CDR2 (germline): SGHRS, YFSETQ. The CDR3 protein is CASSWELLNYNEQFF. Written as DNA, the CDR3 is TGCGCCAGCAGCTGGGAGCTACTTAACTACAATGAGCAGTTCTTC.

This clone was recorded a few times. This chain connects TRBV2 to TRBJ1-6, with D maybe TRBD1 (6 bases). This CDR3 has 15 residues. Looked up from germline, CDR1 is SNHLY and CDR2 is FYNNEI. V lost 5 bases, J lost 4 bases, and 12 bases lay in between. The CDR3 protein is CASSTQGGYNSPLHF. The CDR3 region has the DNA TGTGCCAGCAGTACACAGGGCGGATATAATTCACCCCTCCACTTT. Variable domain in full (rest from reference TRBV2 and TRBJ1-6): EPEVTQTPSHQVTQMGQEVILRCVPISNHLYFYWYRQILGQKVEFLVSFYNNEISEKSEIFDDQFSVERPDGSNFTLKIRSTKLEDSAMYFCASSTQGGYNSPLHFGNGTRLTVT.

This clone was seen a few times. The chain combines TRBV27 with TRBJ2-5, with 12 bases matching TRBD2. This CDR3 is 16 amino acids long. In germline, CDR1 is MNHEY, CDR2 SMNVEV (reference sequence). With V trimmed by 5 bases and J by 7 bases, 11 bases remained unmatched. CDR3 protein: CASSETSGSSLGTQYF. CDR3 sequence (DNA): TGTGCCAGCAGTGAGACTAGCGGGAGTTCTCTTGGGACCCAGTACTTC.

This clone showed up many times. The sample has other DNA sequences that encode this CDR3 too. The V gene is TRBV30, the J gene TRBJ2-3; D not resolved. The CDR3 is 12 residues long. V was trimmed by 4 bases and J by 1 base, leaving 6 bases between them. Germline V gives CDR1 GTSNPN, CDR2 SVGIG (reference sequence). CDR3 loop: CAWTPGTDTQYF. CDR3 coding DNA: TGTGCCTGGACCCCCGGCACAGATACGCAGTATTTT.

The V and J genes are TRBV10-3 and TRBJ2-5, with 11 bases matching TRBD2. The V segment lost 6 bases and the J segment 5 bases; nucleotides outside the gene matches: 5. The CDR3 runs 14 residues. The germline V gene encodes CDR1 ENHRY and CDR2 SYGVKD. The CDR3 region is CAIRSTSGGETQYF. CDR3 in DNA: TGTGCCATCAGGTCAACTAGCGGGGGTGAGACCCAGTACTTC.